One and the same sample provided the 3 T cell receptor beta chains below, sequenced in a study of blood T cell repertoires in COVID-19. TCRdb's copy holds only in-frame clones and misses some; the assay was immunoSEQ multiplex PCR. Of roughly 120,000 clones in the sample, around four fifths were seen once. The sample comprised peripheral blood. The receptors come from a woman in her thirties or forties with acute or convalescent COVID-19.

The J gene is TRBJ2-5, the V gene TRBV28; 7 nucleotides agree with TRBD1. This CDR3 region has 14 residues. The J segment lost 5 bases and the V segment lost 7 bases, leaving 10 bases of the junction unmatched. Germline V gene lookup returns CDR1 MDHEN and CDR2 SYDVKM. The CDR3 region has the DNA TGTGCCAGCACCATCGACAGGGTTCGGGAGACCCAGTACTTC. Protein sequence: CASTIDRVRETQYF.

The DNA of the CDR3 is TGTGCCAGCAGTTGGGACAGCAACTATGGCTACACCTTC. Protein product: CASSWDSNYGYTF. V usage is TRBV25-1 and J usage is TRBJ1-2, with 7 bases that match TRBD1. CDR3 length equals 13 residues. Germline CDR1 is MGHDK and CDR2 is SYGVNS. The junction had 2 bases not matched to a gene; V was cut back by 5 bases and J by 2 bases.

The chain recombines TRBV7-8 with TRBJ1-2, with 9 bases that match TRBD1. After removal of 2 bases from V and 3 bases from J, the junction contained 4 bases not matched to a gene. The CDR3 runs to 15 residues. Per germline, CDR1 SGHVS and CDR2 FQNEAQ. The chain's CDR3 is CASSLNRGLDYGYTF. As DNA, the CDR3 is TGTGCCAGCAGCTTAAACAGGGGGCTGGACTATGGCTACACCTTC.